The clone carrying this T cell receptor (beta chain) was counted ten times or more. The data stem from a study of T cells in Graves' hyperthyroidism and ophthalmopathy. Authors of the study amplified TCR beta CDR3 regions from RNA transcripts. Researchers ran a first-round RT-PCR on the TCR CDR3 using the HTBI primer set. Using its own MiXCR run on the multiplex PCR reads, TCRdb lists one record per CDR3 protein. The data show 300,000 to 450,000 distinct CDR3 sequences, around 14% seen once. This CDR3 region has 16 residues. J lost 5 bases, V lost 7 bases, and 7 bases had no gene match. The sequence was collected from a woman aged 18-29 years with Graves' hyperthyroidism that later progressed to Graves' ophthalmopathy. The J gene is TRBJ2-5, the V gene TRBV12-3 or TRBV12-4, with TRBD2 identical over 16 bases. The sequenced sample consisted of blood. The CDR3 loop is CASTWGLAGGMETQYF. The CDR3 DNA reads as TGTGCCAGCACTTGGGGACTAGCGGGAGGGATGGAGACCCAGTACTTC.